Presented here are 6 T cell receptor beta chains from one specimen sequenced in a study of shared clonotypes between healthy human individuals. Using immunoSEQ multiplex PCR, the repertoire was profiled, and TCRdb retains in-frame clones only, with some absent. The table shows about 2 million clones, with roughly 96% occurring only once. What was sequenced was naive CD4+ T cells sorted from blood. The subset is: CD45RA+ positively selected. The receptors shown here come from a man between 18 and 29 years old in good health.

The chain employs TRBV5-6 and TRBJ1-5; TRBD1 is a possible D gene (6 bases). CDR3 length equals 13 residues. The V end was cut by 5 bases, the J end by 6 bases, with 12 bases between. CDR1 is SGHDT and CDR2 is YYEEEE in the germline V gene. Written as DNA, the CDR3 is TGTGCCAGCAGTTTCAGCAGGGGTCAGCCCCAGCATTTT. This codes for CASSFSRGQPQHF.

The chain links TRBV18 to TRBJ1-1; tentative D call: TRBD1 (5 bases). Between the trimmed V and J ends, which lost 3 bases and 3 bases, there was a span of 17 bases. Germline CDR1 KGHSH, CDR2 LQKENI. This CDR3 spans 16 amino acids. For the CDR3, the DNA is TGTGCCAGCTCACCCTCGTTGACAGCGAGCGACACTGAAGCTTTCTTT. It specifies CASSPSLTASDTEAFF.

CDR3 amino acids: CASSRTGGDEQYF. For the CDR3, the DNA is TGTGCCAGCAGCCGCACAGGGGGCGACGAGCAGTACTTC. V and J are TRBV6-5 and TRBJ2-7; 9 bases agree with TRBD1. The CDR3 is 13 residues long. The V gene end was trimmed by 6 bases and the J gene end by 5 bases; junction bases not matched to a gene: 5. Germline V gene lookup returns CDR1 MNHEY and CDR2 SVGAGI.

The chain uses TRBV5-5 and TRBJ1-6; 9 nucleotides align to TRBD1. CDR3 length equals 16 residues. Germline trimming cut 4 bases from V and 9 bases from J; bases unmatched to any gene: 11. Germline V lookup: CDR1 SGHKS, CDR2 YYEKEE (reference sequence). CDR3 sequence reads: CASSPYLTGGSSPLHF. CDR3 sequence (DNA): TGTGCCAGCAGCCCTTATCTAACAGGGGGCTCTTCACCCCTCCACTTT.

This chain uses TRBV19 with TRBJ1-2, with 7 positions matching TRBD1. The germline gives CDR1 LNHDA, CDR2 SQIVND (reference sequence). CDR3 length: 16 residues. V gave up 4 bases and J gave up 4 bases; unmatched junction bases: 12. The CDR3 DNA reads as TGTGCCAGTAGTACCGACAGGGATCTTCTTCCCTATGGCTACACCTTC. Its protein product is CASSTDRDLLPYGYTF.

This sequence joins TRBV28 and TRBJ2-7, with 8 bases identical to TRBD2. The CDR3 consists of 14 residues. V lost 4 bases, J lost 4 bases, and 6 bases stayed unmatched. Germline assignment: CDR1 MDHEN and CDR2 SYDVKM. This CDR3 is CASSSGTSRYEQYF. CDR3 sequence (DNA): TGTGCCAGCAGTTCCGGGACTAGTAGATACGAGCAGTACTTC.